This entry describes one T cell receptor beta chain. The junction and the germline gene differ at one end; a read error may be behind it. The source of the sample is a study of OX40 agonist ivuxolimab in advanced cancers. About the study: Ivuxolimab is an agonistic anti-OX40 (CD134) antibody, and patients were treated with it.

At cycle 4 day 1, cycle 7 day 1, and baseline, blood was sampled. Measured with immunoSEQ multiplex PCR; TCRdb has only the in-frame clones, and not every one. The sample carries tens of thousands of clones, roughly 80% recorded once. Per the germline V gene, CDR1 is MNHNS and CDR2 is SASEGT. The CDR3 runs 15 residues. The sequence was collected from an adult with an advanced solid tumor such as melanoma, head and neck, liver or kidney cancer. J is TRBJ1-2 and V is TRBV6-1, with 10 bases that match TRBD1. The sample here was CD4+ or CD8+ T cells sorted from blood, taken in a trial of the OX40 agonist ivuxolimab. The CDR3 loop reads CASCDATGGGGGYTF. The CDR3 bases are TGTGCCAGCTGTGACGCGACAGGGGGCGGGGGGGGCTACACCTTC.